What follows are 10 T cell receptor beta chains derived from one specimen sequenced in a study of blood T cell repertoires in COVID-19. Sequencing was performed with immunoSEQ multiplex PCR; in TCRdb, only in-frame clones are kept and a portion is missing. The sample carries about 190,000 clones, over 75% recorded once. Input material: peripheral blood. These receptors came from a woman between 65 and 79 years old with acute or convalescent COVID-19.

This rearrangement joins TRBV7-9 to TRBJ1-4; no definite D call. The CDR3 runs to 12 residues. Germline V gene lookup returns CDR1 SEHNR and CDR2 FQNEAQ (reference sequence). Between the trimmed V and J ends, which lost 5 bases and 10 bases, there was a span of 11 bases. The CDR3 DNA reads as TGTGCCAGCAGCCGTCCTGGGCGAAAACTGTTTTTT. It specifies CASSRPGRKLFF.

The chain employs TRBV7-2 and TRBJ2-5, with 10 bases that match TRBD2. The CDR3 runs 17 residues. Germline CDR1 and CDR2: SGHTA and FQGNSA. With V trimmed by 1 base and J by 0 bases, 5 bases remained unmatched. In DNA form, the CDR3 reads TGTGCCAGCAGCTTAGTGTTAGCGGGAGGCGACCAAGAGACCCAGTACTTC. It specifies CASSLVLAGGDQETQYF.

The chain employs TRBV12-3 or TRBV12-4 and TRBJ2-5; unclear D gene. This CDR3 contains 11 residues. V lost 6 bases and J lost 4, with 6 bases in between. CDR3 protein: CASSKRETQYF. For the CDR3, the DNA is TGTGCCAGCAGCAAGCGAGAGACCCAGTACTTC.

This rearrangement joins TRBV27 to TRBJ1-1, with D possibly TRBD1 on 6 matching bases. Trimming cost V 6 bases and J 2 bases, with 10 bases left between them. CDR1 and CDR2 (germline): MNHEY, SMNVEV (reference sequence). This CDR3 has 13 amino acids. CDR3 protein: CASRPTGNTEAFF. In DNA form, the CDR3 reads TGTGCCAGCAGGCCGACAGGAAACACTGAAGCTTTCTTT.

This clone was counted only a few times. This chain joins TRBV5-1 and TRBJ1-1; weak D call: TRBD1 (6 bases). Trimming stripped 6 bases from V and 0 bases from J, with 15 bases between. CDR3 length: 15 amino acids. Germline CDR1 is SGHRS and CDR2 is YFSETQ. CDR3 in amino acids: CASNRGQNLNTEAFF. CDR3 DNA: TGCGCCAGCAACCGTGGACAGAACTTGAACACTGAAGCTTTCTTT.

The chain is built from TRBV27 and TRBJ2-5; TRBD2 might be the D (6 bases). V was shortened by 5 bases and J by 2 bases, with 12 bases between the two germline ends. Germline values: CDR1 MNHEY, CDR2 SMNVEV (reference sequence). CDR3 length equals 14 residues. CDR3 sequence: CASSPQRVQETQYF. The CDR3 coding sequence is TGTGCCAGCAGTCCTCAGCGGGTACAAGAGACCCAGTACTTC.

The V call is TRBV20-1, the J call TRBJ1-5; D remains unclear. V lost 3 bases to trimming and J lost 4 bases, with 13 bases between them. The germline V gene has CDR1 DFQATT and CDR2 SNEGSKA (reference sequence). This CDR3 has 14 residues. The CDR3 spells CSASGPGFNQPQHF. The CDR3 coding sequence is TGCAGTGCTAGTGGGCCGGGATTTAATCAGCCCCAGCATTTT.

The chain carries TRBV9 and TRBJ2-2; 7 positions match TRBD1. The trim removed 7 bases at V and 4 bases at J, leaving 4 bases unmatched. In germline, CDR1 is SGDLS, CDR2 YYNGEE. The CDR3 is made up of 13 amino acids. CDR3: CASETGSTGELFF. DNA of the CDR3: TGTGCCAGCGAGACAGGGAGCACCGGGGAGCTGTTTTTT.

The genes are TRBV4-1 and TRBJ2-1, with D possibly being TRBD2 (6 bases). The V gene lost 0 bases and the J gene lost 7 bases, with 13 bases spanning the gap. This CDR3 has 15 amino acids. CDR1 is MGHRA and CDR2 is YSYEKL in the germline V gene. The CDR3 region has the DNA TGCGCCAGCAGCCAAGACGGGACTCCAAGGAATGAGCAGTTCTTC. This codes for CASSQDGTPRNEQFF.

The genes are TRBV11-2 and TRBJ2-5, with 7 bases matching TRBD2. The CDR3 contains 16 residues. The junction had 10 bases not matched to a gene; V was cut back by 0 bases and J by 6 bases. From germline, CDR1 is SGHAT and CDR2 FQNNGV. The CDR3 here is CASSLDYGGGRQTQYF. The CDR3 region has the DNA TGTGCCAGCAGCTTAGATTATGGGGGAGGGCGACAGACCCAGTACTTC.